These 8 T cell receptor beta chains share one sample of origin, sequenced in a study of PD-1 blockade in classical Hodgkin lymphoma (dated by TCRdb to about 2020). The time point label for this specimen denotes: cycle 1 day 1 (C1D1), immediately before nivolumab initiation. Relapse after autologous stem cell transplantation had occurred in all trial patients, and cohorts A, B and C were distinguished by prior brentuximab vedotin exposure. Magnetic negative selection with a Miltenyi CD4+ T cell isolation kit was used to purify CD4+ T cells from thawed PBMCs. The library came from the immunoSEQ multiplex PCR assay. What TCRdb holds here is the immuneACCESS table cut down to in-frame rearrangements. Part of the clones is not present; checked against another copy, under half of the missing clones reflect an unresolved V gene, and the others are unexplained. This sample comprises 30,000 or so clones, around 90% of them detected only once. Around 0.25% of the sample belongs to the ten largest clones.

The specimen was CD4+ T cells from blood, collected at baseline. The receptor source for this set is a human donor with classical Hodgkin lymphoma.

The chain combines TRBV18 with TRBJ2-5, with 8 bases that match TRBD2. The CDR3 loop spans 16 amino acids. Germline V gene sequence: CDR1 KGHSH, CDR2 LQKENI. V shed 1 base, J shed 5 bases, and the junction held 9 bases outside the gene matches. Here the CDR3 reads CASSPLASGRSETQYF. CDR3 DNA: TGTGCCAGCTCACCACTCGCCAGCGGGAGATCTGAGACCCAGTACTTC. Full variable domain (remainder filled in from reference TRBV18 and TRBJ2-5): NAGVMQNPRHLVRRRGQEARLRCSPMKGHSHVYWYRQLPEEGLKFMVYLQKENIIDESGMPKERFSAEFPKEGPSILRIQQVVRGDSAAYFCASSPLASGRSETQYFGPGTRLLVL.

This clone showed up just once. The chain employs TRBV10-3 and TRBJ2-7; maybe TRBD2 (10 bases). The CDR3 totals 21 residues. V dropped 4 bases and J dropped 2 bases, with 33 bases sitting between them. Germline V CDR1 and CDR2: ENHRY, SYGVKD. The CDR3 DNA is TGTGCCATCAGTGTTCGGACAGGGGACATTAGCTTAGCGGGGGGCCCCTACGAGCAGTACTTC. It encodes CAISVRTGDISLAGGPYEQYF.

The rearrangement uses TRBV10-3 and TRBJ2-7, with D possibly matching TRBD2 (7 bases). The CDR3 has 14 amino acids. V was trimmed by 6 bases and J by 5 bases, leaving 17 bases between them. Germline V gene sequence: CDR1 ENHRY, CDR2 SYGVKD. Here the CDR3 reads CAIRDGGGDDEQYF. The CDR3 region has the DNA TGTGCCATCAGGGACGGAGGGGGGGATGACGAGCAGTACTTC.

The rearrangement joins TRBV19 to TRBJ2-1, with TRBD2 matching over 14 bases. V was pared by 7 bases and J by 10 bases, with 9 bases of the junction left unmatched. Looked up from germline, CDR1 is LNHDA and CDR2 is SQIVND (reference sequence). This CDR3 comprises 15 residues. CDR3 sequence (DNA): TGTGCCAGTACCTTAATGGGACTAGCGGGAGACGAGCAGTTCTTC. Protein product: CASTLMGLAGDEQFF. Based on the CDR3 plus reference TRBV19 and TRBJ2-1, the full variable domain is DGGITQSPKYLFRKEGQNVTLSCEQNLNHDAMYWYRQDPGQGLRLIYYSQIVNDFQKGDIAEGYSVSREKKESFPLTVTSAQKNPTAFYLCASTLMGLAGDEQFFGPGTRLTVL.

The chain has TRBV7-2 and TRBJ2-7; D remains ambiguous. The V and J ends lost 1 base and 0 bases respectively, with 7 bases between them. Germline CDR1 and CDR2: SGHTA and FQGNSA. The CDR3 consists of 14 residues. The CDR3 spells CASSLVSISYEQYF. In nucleotides, the CDR3 is TGTGCCAGCAGCTTAGTTTCCATCTCCTACGAGCAGTACTTC.

This clone was detected once. The gene calls are TRBV28 and TRBJ1-2; no clear D. Looked up from germline, CDR1 is MDHEN and CDR2 is SYDVKM. Trimming took 3 bases from V and 4 from J, leaving 9 bases between them. The CDR3 is 13 residues long. The CDR3 DNA is TGTGCCAGCAGTTTTAGTGCCGCCTATGGCTACACCTTC. Translating it yields CASSFSAAYGYTF.

The rearrangement uses TRBV28 and TRBJ1-4, with D unclear. The V end was cut by 2 bases, the J end by 4 bases, with 2 bases between. The CDR3 sequence is 12 residues long. The germline V gene has CDR1 MDHEN and CDR2 SYDVKM. CDR3: CASSLINEKLFF. CDR3 nucleotide sequence: TGTGCCAGCAGTTTAATTAATGAAAAACTGTTTTTT.

The rearrangement joins TRBV7-9 to TRBJ1-1, with a weak D call TRBD1 (6 bases). V was trimmed by 1 base and J by 0 bases, leaving 9 bases between them. This CDR3 is built from 15 residues. The V gene's germline CDR1 is SEHNR and CDR2 FQNEAQ (reference sequence). Here the CDR3 reads CASSLVGGVNTEAFF. In DNA, the CDR3 is TGTGCCAGCAGCTTAGTGGGGGGCGTGAACACTGAAGCTTTCTTT. The variable domain in full, completed from reference TRBV7-9 and TRBJ1-1, reads DTGVSQNPRHKITKRGQNVTFRCDPISEHNRLYWYRQTLGQGPEFLTYFQNEAQLEKSRLLSDRFSAERPKGSFSTLEIQRTEQGDSAMYLCASSLVGGVNTEAFFGQGTRLTVV.